Listed below are T cell receptor beta chains from one sample, sequenced in a study of vaccination effects on CD4 cells after COVID-19. For these receptors, no antigen is known. Some clones are missing from TCRdb's copy, which holds only in-frame ones; the method was immunoSEQ multiplex PCR. In the table there are under 25,000 clones, 73% of which are singletons. This specimen consisted of CD4+ T cells from PBMCs cultured with SARS-CoV-2 spike peptides, obtained before COVID-19 vaccination. The receptors originated from a human donor who received a COVID-19 vaccine. The CDR3 runs from the conserved cysteine through the conserved F or W. D genes are given only for firm matches.

j_call,d_call,v_call,cdr3_aa
TRBJ1-5,NA,TRBV2,CASSEIRDQPQHF
TRBJ1-1,TRBD1,TRBV18,CASSPGQEGAFF
TRBJ1-6,TRBD1,TRBV5-6,CASGTGRGNSPLHF
TRBJ2-6,NA,TRBV5-1,CASSPRVSGANVLTF
TRBJ1-6,TRBD1,TRBV30,CAWNRQGRTPLHF
TRBJ2-5,NA,TRBV9,CASSVAGETQYF
TRBJ1-2,NA,TRBV12-3/TRBV12-4,CASSEQGSYGYTF
TRBJ1-1,NA,TRBV18,CASSPVGGTEAFF
TRBJ2-2,TRBD2,TRBV7-6,CASSLVPSGGLNTGELFF
TRBJ1-3,NA,TRBV7-8,CASSLEGSSGNTIYF
TRBJ2-1,TRBD2,TRBV3-1/TRBV3-2,CASSQDRGLAATTASYNEQFF
TRBJ1-1,NA,TRBV19,CASSTRLGTGNTEAFF
TRBJ1-2,NA,TRBV3-1/TRBV3-2,CASSLAGVGYTF
TRBJ2-2,NA,TRBV3-1/TRBV3-2,CASSRSTGELFF
TRBJ2-4,NA,TRBV4-1,CASSPEADGRNIQYF
TRBJ1-1,NA,TRBV2,CASRKRPGVEAFF
TRBJ2-1,TRBD2,TRBV29-1,CSVDTSGQYNEQFF
TRBJ2-3,TRBD2,TRBV5-1,CASSWGGQGSQYF
TRBJ2-1,TRBD1,TRBV5-6,CASSLEGGGEQFF
TRBJ1-1,NA,TRBV28,CASITVNTEAFF
TRBJ2-5,NA,TRBV30,CAWSVQPGEETQYF
TRBJ1-5,TRBD1,TRBV24-1,CATSDLVWADRARHF
TRBJ2-7,TRBD1,TRBV7-9,CASSPTGVEYEQYF
TRBJ2-3,TRBD2,TRBV4-1,CASSQAPRGAGGTDTQYF
TRBJ1-2,NA,TRBV24-1,CATSDNDYGYTF
TRBJ2-6,NA,TRBV5-1,CASSLEPNSGANVLTF
TRBJ2-1,TRBD2,TRBV7-9,CANELAGVSDEQFF
TRBJ1-1,NA,TRBV6-5,CASSRWNTEAFF
TRBJ1-2,NA,TRBV14,CASSQDVLRDYGYTF
TRBJ2-3,TRBD2,TRBV4-2,CASSQVVLLGREGLDTQYF
TRBJ1-1,TRBD1,TRBV11-2,CASSLDTGTGGAFF